The rows below give T cell receptor beta chains drawn from one sample of a study of Ad26.COV2.S vaccination and SARS-CoV-2 variants. Here immunoSEQ multiplex PCR was the method, and the copy in TCRdb shows in-frame clones only, minus some. Of some 190,000 clones listed, approximately 90% are singletons. The sequences come from peripheral blood, collected after recovery from COVID-19. The origin of the receptors is a human donor who had recovered from COVID-19. Both conserved end residues are part of each CDR3. D genes are given only for firm matches. Part of the rows lack a size; the others show once, few, many or a class for expanded clones.

D gene	clone size	V gene	J gene	CDR3 protein	CDR3 DNA
.	.	TRBV24-1	TRBJ2-6	CATSDPRGPISGANVLTF	TGTGCCACCAGTGACCCCAGAGGGCCCATCTCTGGGGCCAACGTCCTGACTTTC
.	.	TRBV7-9	TRBJ2-7	CASSLALPAQLSSYEQYF	TGTGCCAGCAGCTTAGCACTCCCGGCGCAACTCTCCTCCTACGAGCAGTACTTC
.	few	TRBV6-6	TRBJ2-7	CAAKGSGNTYEQYF	TGTGCCGCCAAGGGTTCAGGGAATACCTACGAGCAGTACTTC
.	.	TRBV6-5	TRBJ2-7	CASKEGYFGEQYF	TGTGCCAGCAAGGAGGGATATTTCGGCGAGCAGTACTTC
.	.	TRBV15	TRBJ1-1	CATSREGSGTEAFF	TGTGCCACCAGCAGAGAGGGGTCGGGCACTGAAGCTTTCTTT
.	.	TRBV6-5	TRBJ2-2	CASEMNTGELFF	TGTGCCAGCGAAATGAACACCGGGGAGCTGTTTTTT
TRBD1	.	TRBV28	TRBJ1-2	CASSPSGTGAVGYTF	TGTGCCAGCAGTCCATCTGGGACAGGGGCGGTTGGCTACACCTTC
.	.	TRBV10-3	TRBJ1-1	CAIGNNKDTEAFF	TGTGCCATCGGTAACAACAAGGACACTGAAGCTTTCTTT
TRBD1	.	TRBV28	TRBJ2-7	CASRRQGISYEQYF	TGTGCCAGCCGGCGACAGGGAATTTCTTACGAGCAGTACTTC
.	.	TRBV7-2	TRBJ2-3	CASSLEVYTQYF	TGTGCCAGCAGCTTAGAGGTCTATACGCAGTATTTT
TRBD1	.	TRBV2	TRBJ1-2	CASSDTGGGYGYTF	TGTGCCAGCAGTGACACAGGGGGCGGCTATGGCTACACCTTC
TRBD1	.	TRBV19	TRBJ1-6	CASSSYRTGTGSPLHF	TGTGCCAGTAGTTCGTATCGGACAGGGACTGGATCACCCCTCCACTTT
.	.	TRBV15	TRBJ1-5	CATSRDPGFNQPQHF	TGTGCCACCAGCAGAGATCCAGGGTTCAATCAGCCCCAGCATTTT
.	few	TRBV4-2	TRBJ1-1	CASSPTAERTTEAFF	TGTGCCAGCAGCCCAACGGCGGAACGTACCACTGAAGCTTTCTTT
TRBD2	.	TRBV2	TRBJ2-5	CASAKTSGNLQETQYF	TGTGCCAGCGCTAAGACTAGCGGAAACCTCCAAGAGACCCAGTACTTC
.	.	TRBV4-1	TRBJ1-2	CASSQERHSGYGYTF	TGCGCCAGCAGCCAAGAAAGGCACAGTGGCTATGGCTACACCTTC
.	.	TRBV9	TRBJ1-3	CASSVAGEGNTIYF	TGTGCCAGCAGCGTAGCCGGTGAAGGGAACACCATATATTTT
.	.	TRBV4-1	TRBJ1-1	CASSRSLTGNTEAFF	TGCGCCAGCAGCCGGAGCCTTACAGGGAACACTGAAGCTTTCTTT
TRBD2	.	TRBV18	TRBJ2-1	CASSPGLAGGPVNEQFF	TGTGCCAGCTCACCGGGACTAGCGGGAGGGCCGGTGAATGAGCAGTTCTTC
TRBD2	.	TRBV30	TRBJ2-3	CAWSVAGVPGTQYF	TGTGCCTGGAGTGTAGCGGGGGTTCCAGGTACGCAGTATTTT
.	.	TRBV7-3	TRBJ1-1	CASSLGGLTEAFF	TGTGCCAGCAGCCTCGGGGGCCTCACTGAAGCTTTCTTT
.	.	TRBV2	TRBJ2-2	CASSGHTGELFF	TGTGCCAGCAGTGGGCACACCGGGGAGCTGTTTTTT
.	few	TRBV12-3/TRBV12-4	TRBJ1-1	CASRQALGAFF	TGTGCCAGCAGACAGGCCCTAGGGGCTTTCTTT